The present TCR beta chain was sequenced within a study of OX40 agonist ivuxolimab in advanced cancers. The repertoire was sequenced with immunoSEQ multiplex PCR; TCRdb's copy has only in-frame clones and lacks some. This table holds around 80,000 clones, approximately 85% found once. Patients who had autoimmune disease history or got systemic immunosuppression were left out. V trimming: 0 bases; J trimming: 1 base; junction bases outside the gene matches: 7. CDR3 length: 17 residues. Germline V gene sequence: CDR1 SGDLS, CDR2 YYNGEE. The sample consisted of CD4+ or CD8+ T cells sorted from blood, taken in a trial of the OX40 agonist ivuxolimab. The chain is built from TRBV9 and TRBJ2-5; 9 positions agree with TRBD2. The sequence was obtained from an adult with an advanced solid tumor such as melanoma, head and neck, liver or kidney cancer. CDR3 DNA sequence: TGTGCCAGCAGCGTAGGTTCCATAGCGGGGGTCCAAGAGACCCAGTACTTC. This encodes CASSVGSIAGVQETQYF.